What follows are 3 T cell receptor beta chains derived from one specimen sequenced in a study of T cell responses to AZD1222 COVID-19 vaccine. Assay: immunoSEQ multiplex PCR; the TCRdb copy retains only in-frame clones and omits some. The sample carries about 270,000 clones, about 94% recorded once. The sequencing used peripheral blood, collected 28 days after the second AZD1222 dose. These receptors originate from an adult who received the AZD1222 COVID-19 vaccine.

The rearrangement links TRBV28 to TRBJ2-6; 8 nucleotides match TRBD1. The CDR3 length is 16 residues. Per the germline V gene, CDR1 is MDHEN and CDR2 is SYDVKM. V gave up 8 bases and J gave up 3 bases; unmatched junction bases: 9. The CDR3 bases are TGTGCCAGCGGGGGACAGGTTCATGGTGGGGCCAACGTCCTGACTTTC. Protein: CASGGQVHGGANVLTF. Full variable domain (remainder filled in from reference TRBV28 and TRBJ2-6): DVKVTQSSRYLVKRTGEKVFLECVQDMDHENMFWYRQDPGLGLRLIYFSYDVKMKEKGDIPEGYSVSREKKERFSLILESASTNQTSMYLCASGGQVHGGANVLTFGAGSRLTVL.

This sequence joins TRBV6-1 and TRBJ2-1; either TRBD1 or TRBD2 may supply D (5 bases each). Germline V CDR1 and CDR2: MNHNS, SASEGT. The CDR3 spans 11 residues. Trimming took 11 bases from V and 8 from J, leaving 13 bases between them. The chain's CDR3 is CASVLGDEQFF. In DNA form, the CDR3 reads TGTGCCTCCGTCCTGGGGGATGAGCAGTTCTTC.

The chain uses TRBV12-5 and TRBJ2-7; the match to TRBD1 covers 7 bases. Unmatched junction bases numbered 7, after V lost 0 bases and J lost 2 bases. Germline CDR1 LGHNT, CDR2 FRNRAP. CDR3 size: 16 residues. CDR3 residues: CASGLVPGQITYEQYF. CDR3 coding DNA: TGTGCTAGTGGTTTGGTTCCGGGACAGATAACCTACGAGCAGTACTTC.